Detailed here is one T cell receptor (beta chain). What it binds is unknown. Germline V CDR1 and CDR2: WSHSY, SAAADI. The CDR3 runs 15 residues. With 3 bases removed from V and 6 bases from J, the gap between germline ends came to 15 bases. This entry is derived from a study of somatic mutations in cytotoxic T cells in rheumatoid arthritis. Study-wide context: A subset of V beta antibody-stained T-cell populations was isolated by flow sorting, reaching nearly 100% purity, and this subset included V beta1+ cells that went on to TCRB sequencing.

Positive magnetic bead selection separated CD4+ and CD8+ cells, and flow cytometry confirmed purity. Overall study results and limits: Antigen targets of the expanded CD8+ clones remained unidentified.

TCRdb keeps only in-frame clones here, not all; method: immunoSEQ multiplex PCR. The table records about 17,000 clones, more than 70% of them present only once. The source is an adult with rheumatoid arthritis. The chain uses TRBV10-2 and TRBJ2-1, with D perhaps being TRBD1 or TRBD2 (6 bases each). Sequences were obtained from CD8+ T cells sorted from blood. CDR3 sequence (DNA): TGCGCCAGCAGTGAAACACCGGGGGCCCGCAATGAGCAGTTCTTC. Protein product: CASSETPGARNEQFF.